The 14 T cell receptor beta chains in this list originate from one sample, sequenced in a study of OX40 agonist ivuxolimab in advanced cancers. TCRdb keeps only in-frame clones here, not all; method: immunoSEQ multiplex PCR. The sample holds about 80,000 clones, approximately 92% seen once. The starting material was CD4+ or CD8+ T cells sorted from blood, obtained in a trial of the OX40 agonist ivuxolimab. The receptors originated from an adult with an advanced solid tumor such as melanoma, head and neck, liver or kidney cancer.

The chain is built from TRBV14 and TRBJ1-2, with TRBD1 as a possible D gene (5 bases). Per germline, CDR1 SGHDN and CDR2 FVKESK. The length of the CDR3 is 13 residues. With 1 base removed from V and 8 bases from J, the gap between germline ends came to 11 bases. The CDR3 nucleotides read TGTGCCAGCAGCCAAGCAGGGCTACACGGCTACACCTTC. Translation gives CASSQAGLHGYTF.

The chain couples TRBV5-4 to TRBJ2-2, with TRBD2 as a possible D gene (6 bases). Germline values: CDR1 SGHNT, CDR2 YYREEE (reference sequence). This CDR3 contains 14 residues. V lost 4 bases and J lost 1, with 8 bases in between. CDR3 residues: CASSQGGNTGELFF. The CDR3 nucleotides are TGTGCCAGCAGCCAGGGAGGGAACACCGGGGAGCTGTTTTTT.

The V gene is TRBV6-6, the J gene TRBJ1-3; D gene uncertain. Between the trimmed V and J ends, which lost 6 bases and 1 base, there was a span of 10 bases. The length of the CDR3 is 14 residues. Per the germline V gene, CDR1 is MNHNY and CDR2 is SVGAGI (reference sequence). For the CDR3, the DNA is TGTGCCAGCAGATCCACGGCTTCTGGAAACACCATATATTTT. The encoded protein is CASRSTASGNTIYF.

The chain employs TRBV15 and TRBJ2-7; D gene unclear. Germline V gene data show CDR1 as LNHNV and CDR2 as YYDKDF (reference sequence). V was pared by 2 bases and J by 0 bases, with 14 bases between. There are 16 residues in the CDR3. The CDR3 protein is CATSRIPDPSSYEQYF. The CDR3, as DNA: TGTGCCACCAGCAGAATCCCCGACCCGAGCTCCTACGAGCAGTACTTC.

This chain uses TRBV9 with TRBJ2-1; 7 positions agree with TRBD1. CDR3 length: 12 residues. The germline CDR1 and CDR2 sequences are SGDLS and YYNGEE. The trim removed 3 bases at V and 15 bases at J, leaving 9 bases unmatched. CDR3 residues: CASSGEGGIVFF. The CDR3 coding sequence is TGTGCCAGCAGCGGGGAAGGGGGCATCGTGTTCTTC.

The CDR3 region has the DNA TGTGCCAGCACTCCGGGACAGGCGAGCGGCCAGCCCCAGCATTTT. It specifies CASTPGQASGQPQHF. This rearrangement joins TRBV5-8 to TRBJ1-5, with 8 nucleotides matching TRBD1. This CDR3 is 15 amino acids long. CDR1 is SGHTS, CDR2 YDEGEE, per germline. The V and J ends lost 6 bases and 7 bases, in that order; junction bases with no gene match: 12. The variable domain in full, completed from reference TRBV5-8 and TRBJ1-5, reads EAGVTQSPTHLIKTRGQQATLRCSPISGHTSVYWYQQALGLGLQFLLWYDEGEERNRGNFPPRFSGRQFPNYSSELNVNALELEDSALYLCASTPGQASGQPQHFGDGTRLSIL.

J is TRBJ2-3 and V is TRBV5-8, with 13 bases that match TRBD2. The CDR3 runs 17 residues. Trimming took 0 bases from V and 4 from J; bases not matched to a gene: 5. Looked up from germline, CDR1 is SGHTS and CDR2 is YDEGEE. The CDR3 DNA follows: TGTGCCAGCAGCTTGGCTATACTAGCGGGGGGGGCAGATACGCAGTATTTT. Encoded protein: CASSLAILAGGADTQYF.

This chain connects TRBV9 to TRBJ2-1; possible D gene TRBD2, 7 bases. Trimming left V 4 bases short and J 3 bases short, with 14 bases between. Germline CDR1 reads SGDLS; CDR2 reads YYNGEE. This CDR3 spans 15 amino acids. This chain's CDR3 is CASSKGGTNYNEQFF. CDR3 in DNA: TGTGCCAGCAGCAAGGGGGGGACAAACTACAATGAGCAGTTCTTC.

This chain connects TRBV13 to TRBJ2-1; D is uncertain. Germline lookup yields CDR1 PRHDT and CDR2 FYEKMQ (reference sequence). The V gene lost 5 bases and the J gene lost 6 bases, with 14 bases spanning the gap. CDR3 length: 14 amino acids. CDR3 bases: TGTGCCAGCAGCCCGGACGTTGGCGGCAATGAGCAGTTCTTC. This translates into CASSPDVGGNEQFF.

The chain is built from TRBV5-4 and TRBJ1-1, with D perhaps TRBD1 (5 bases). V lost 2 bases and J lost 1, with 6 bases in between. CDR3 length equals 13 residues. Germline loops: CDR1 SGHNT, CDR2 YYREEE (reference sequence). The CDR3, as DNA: TGTGCCAGCAGCTTCCAGGGGAACACTGAAGCTTTCTTT. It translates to CASSFQGNTEAFF.

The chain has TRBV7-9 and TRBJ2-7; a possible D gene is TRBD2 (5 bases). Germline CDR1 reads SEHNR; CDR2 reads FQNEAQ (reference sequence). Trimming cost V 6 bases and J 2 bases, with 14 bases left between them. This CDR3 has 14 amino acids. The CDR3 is CASSPIRGPYEQYF. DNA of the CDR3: TGTGCCAGCAGTCCAATCCGGGGTCCCTACGAGCAGTACTTC.

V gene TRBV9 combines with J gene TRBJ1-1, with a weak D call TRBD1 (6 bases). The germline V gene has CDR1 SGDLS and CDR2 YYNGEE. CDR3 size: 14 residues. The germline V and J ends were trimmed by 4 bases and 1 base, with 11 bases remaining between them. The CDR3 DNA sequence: TGTGCCAGCAGCCCCCAGACAGGGAACACTGAAGCTTTCTTT. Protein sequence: CASSPQTGNTEAFF.

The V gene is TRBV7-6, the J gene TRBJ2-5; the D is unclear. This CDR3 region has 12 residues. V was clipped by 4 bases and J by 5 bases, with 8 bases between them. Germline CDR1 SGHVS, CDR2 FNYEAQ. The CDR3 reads CASSYAGETQYF. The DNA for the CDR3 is TGTGCCAGCAGCTACGCCGGGGAGACCCAGTACTTC.

The CDR3 reads CAWSGWTEGFSGNTIYF. The DNA of the CDR3 is TGTGCCTGGAGTGGGTGGACAGAGGGCTTCTCTGGAAACACCATATATTTT. The rearrangement uses TRBV30 and TRBJ1-3; D may be TRBD1 (6 bases). V lost 1 base and J lost 0, with 16 bases in between. The CDR3 runs to 17 residues. Germline CDR1 is GTSNPN and CDR2 is SVGIG (reference sequence).